These 4 T cell receptor beta chains originate from one sample sequenced in a study. The assay was immunoSEQ multiplex PCR, and TCRdb's table has in-frame clones only and misses some. The data contain about 50,000 clones, approximately 93% of them singletons. The sequencing input was PBMCs. These receptor sequences come from a man aged 35 to 55 with rheumatoid arthritis.

The V and J genes are TRBV7-3 and TRBJ2-7, with 9 bases fitting TRBD1. The CDR3 is made up of 13 amino acids. Trimming took 4 bases from V and 5 from J; bases not matched to a gene: 3. CDR1 and CDR2 from the germline V gene are SGHTA and FQGTGA. CDR3 in DNA: TGTGCCAGCAGCTCGCGGACAGGGGACGAGCAGTACTTC. Residues: CASSSRTGDEQYF.

The V gene is TRBV2, the J gene TRBJ1-4, with 7 bases lining up with TRBD1. The CDR3 runs to 16 residues. CDR1 is SNHLY, CDR2 FYNNEI, per germline. Trimming removed 8 bases from V and 3 bases from J; junction bases left unmatched: 12. The CDR3 sequence: CASREGQIVSNEKLFF. CDR3 DNA sequence: TGTGCCAGCCGGGAGGGACAGATTGTATCTAATGAAAAACTGTTTTTT.

The J gene is TRBJ2-3, the V gene TRBV13, with 8 positions matching TRBD1. V was pared by 5 bases and J by 6 bases, with 7 bases of the junction left unmatched. The CDR3 has 14 amino acids. From germline, CDR1 is PRHDT and CDR2 FYEKMQ (reference sequence). In DNA, the CDR3 is TGTGCCAGCAGCCTCCCGACAGGGGATGATACGCAGTATTTT. Translated, it gives CASSLPTGDDTQYF.

The CDR3 region is CASSPTRGSHEGYTF. The DNA for the CDR3 is TGTGCCAGCTCACCAACAAGGGGCAGTCATGAAGGCTACACCTTC. The rearrangement joins TRBV18 to TRBJ1-2; perhaps TRBD1 as D (5 bases). This CDR3 is 15 amino acids long. V was shortened by 2 bases and J by 8 bases, with 18 bases between the two germline ends. Germline CDR1 KGHSH, CDR2 LQKENI.